Below are 13 T cell receptor beta chains sequenced from a single sample in a study of T cells after yellow fever vaccination (dated 2019 in TCRdb). What the treatment or condition label conveys for this sample: live attenuated yellow fever vaccine strain. The receptor library was made with 5' RACE. The data were produced on an Illumina NovaSeq 6000. TCRdb took the public reads, trimmed them with fastp at Q25, ran MiXCR for clone calling and kept in-frame beta chains. Each CDR3 protein appears once, grouped with its most common genes and DNA. Here the sample has around 100,000 distinct CDR3 sequences; about 5.8% occur a single time. The ten largest clones add up to over 40% of the sample. This sample comprised CD8+ T cells sorted from PBMCs, obtained 10 days after the yellow fever booster vaccination. These receptors were obtained from a man between 18 and 35 years old who received the YFV17D yellow fever vaccine.

The table lists this clonotype with a few counts. The chain recombines TRBV5-1 with TRBJ2-1; TRBD2 aligns across 7 bases. CDR1 and CDR2 from the germline V gene are SGHRS and YFSETQ. V shed 4 bases and J 6 bases; nucleotides not matched to a gene: 13. The CDR3 contains 16 residues. CDR3 loop: CASSPSRGESGNEQFF. CDR3 DNA sequence: TGCGCCAGCAGCCCTAGTCGGGGGGAATCTGGCAATGAGCAGTTCTTC.

This clonotype was observed a handful of times. The chain carries TRBV3-1 and TRBJ2-1, with TRBD2 matching over 7 bases. The germline gives CDR1 LGHDT, CDR2 YNNKEL (reference sequence). The CDR3 length is 15 residues. Trimming removed 4 bases from V and 8 bases from J; junction bases left unmatched: 11. The CDR3 loop reads CASSLLARLAHEQFF. In DNA form, the CDR3 reads TGTGCCAGCAGCCTTCTGGCTAGACTAGCCCATGAGCAGTTCTTC.

The rearrangement links TRBV20-1 to TRBJ2-7; 10 bases are a match to TRBD1. With 0 bases clipped from V and 7 bases from J, the junction kept 9 bases outside the gene matches. This CDR3 comprises 15 residues. Germline loops: CDR1 DFQATT, CDR2 SNEGSKA (reference sequence). CDR3 sequence reads: CSARDPGQGPFEQYF. The CDR3 region has the DNA TGCAGTGCTAGAGACCCGGGACAGGGGCCCTTTGAGCAGTACTTC.

This clonotype was picked up a small number of times. The chain couples TRBV19 to TRBJ2-7, with D tentatively TRBD2 (6 bases). The germline gives CDR1 LNHDA, CDR2 SQIVND (reference sequence). CDR3 length: 11 amino acids. Trimming took 10 bases from V and 2 from J, leaving 9 bases between them. This chain's CDR3 is CATSAAYEQYF. The CDR3 DNA is TGTGCCACTAGCGCGGCCTACGAGCAGTACTTC.

The chain carries TRBV29-1 and TRBJ2-1; 9 nucleotides match TRBD1. Germline values: CDR1 SQVTM, CDR2 ANQGSEA. V shed 6 bases, J shed 8 bases, and the junction held 5 bases outside the gene matches. This CDR3 is 12 amino acids long. The CDR3 sequence: CSVRDRVHEQFF. CDR3 nucleotides: TGCAGCGTCCGGGACAGGGTCCATGAGCAGTTCTTC.

The rearrangement links TRBV20-1 to TRBJ1-1; tentative D call: TRBD1 (6 bases). CDR3 length: 14 residues. The germline CDR1 and CDR2 sequences are DFQATT and SNEGSKA (reference sequence). The CDR3 DNA follows: TGCAGACTTGACCGAGGGGACATGAACACTGAAGCTTTCTTT. It specifies CRLDRGDMNTEAFF.

The chain recombines TRBV7-2 with TRBJ2-2, with 8 nucleotides matching TRBD2. Germline V gene data show CDR1 as SGHTA and CDR2 as FQGNSA. The CDR3 length is 17 residues. Trimming at V came to 5 bases and at J to 3 bases, leaving 11 bases not matched to a gene. This CDR3 is CASSLTTGGRDTGELFF. CDR3 in DNA: TGTGCCAGCAGCCTGACGACGGGGGGGCGAGACACCGGGGAGCTGTTTTTT.

In its sample, this clonotype was seen a few times. The rearrangement uses TRBV6-5 and TRBJ2-3; TRBD1 or TRBD2 may be the D gene (6 bases each). CDR1 is MNHEY and CDR2 is SVGAGI in the germline V gene. There are 14 residues in the CDR3. V was shortened by 2 bases and J by 4 bases, with 10 bases between the two germline ends. The CDR3 here is CASSYEGGADTQYF. The CDR3 DNA is TGTGCCAGCAGTTACGAGGGGGGTGCAGATACGCAGTATTTT.

The chain links TRBV5-1 to TRBJ1-2, with D unresolved. Germline CDR1 SGHRS, CDR2 YFSETQ. This CDR3 has 15 residues. The V gene lost 0 bases and the J gene lost 3 bases, with 12 bases spanning the gap. The CDR3 protein is CASSLEEGIYYGYTF. Here the CDR3 DNA reads TGCGCCAGCAGCTTGGAGGAGGGAATCTACTATGGCTACACCTTC.

CDR3 region: CASSSQAAGGPTDTQYF. DNA of the CDR3: TGTGCCAGCAGCTCGCAGGCAGCGGGGGGCCCCACAGATACGCAGTATTTT. The J gene is TRBJ2-3, the V gene TRBV7-2, with 9 bases matching TRBD2. The germline gives CDR1 SGHTA, CDR2 FQGNSA. This CDR3 has 17 amino acids. The V gene end was trimmed by 4 bases and the J gene end by 2 bases; junction bases not matched to a gene: 10.

A few counts support this clonotype. The chain combines TRBV4-1 with TRBJ1-4; 7 nucleotides agree with TRBD1. Looked up from germline, CDR1 is MGHRA and CDR2 is YSYEKL. The CDR3 extends over 15 amino acids. Trimming removed 2 bases from V and 5 bases from J; junction bases left unmatched: 5. CDR3 protein: CASSQLTGRNEKLFF. CDR3 sequence (DNA): TGCGCCAGCAGCCAACTGACAGGGAGGAATGAAAAACTGTTTTTT.

This clonotype was counted a few times. This chain links TRBV7-8 with TRBJ1-6; possible D gene TRBD1, 5 bases. Germline V lookup: CDR1 SGHVS, CDR2 FQNEAQ. The CDR3 length is 13 residues. V was trimmed by 6 bases and J by 7 bases, leaving 10 bases between them. This CDR3 reads CASRSGGNSPLHF. CDR3 nucleotides: TGTGCCAGCAGATCCGGGGGGAATTCACCCCTCCACTTT.

In this sample, this clonotype turned up a few times. This sequence joins TRBV20-1 and TRBJ2-5; perhaps TRBD1 as D (5 bases). The V and J ends lost 5 bases and 0 bases respectively, with 10 bases between them. Germline CDR1 and CDR2: DFQATT and SNEGSKA (reference sequence). CDR3 size: 13 residues. The CDR3 sequence: CSARTPDQETQYF. DNA for the CDR3: TGCAGTGCTCGGACACCAGACCAAGAGACCCAGTACTTC.